The rows below give T cell receptor beta chains drawn from one sample of a study of T cell responses to AZD1222 COVID-19 vaccine. Profiled with immunoSEQ multiplex PCR; TCRdb holds only in-frame clones, not every one. The sample carries tens of thousands of clones, 70% to 90% recorded once. Material: peripheral blood, obtained on day 0 of MenACWY control vaccination. These receptors were obtained from an adult in good health. Each CDR3 is given without its conserved first and last residue. Each record gives: D gene, V gene, J gene, CDR3 protein. A D gene is named only where the DNA matches it firmly.

NA	TRBV4-1	TRBJ1-1	ASSQKQGEGTEAF
NA	TRBV2	TRBJ2-7	ASSEWRAGEQY
NA	TRBV5-4	TRBJ1-4	ASSSGSGSGEKLF
TRBD2	TRBV3-1/TRBV3-2	TRBJ2-3	ASSQFNSGGRPDTQY
NA	TRBV2	TRBJ2-5	ASSVVGLETQY
TRBD1	TRBV19	TRBJ1-6	ASSTRDRRNSPLH
NA	TRBV19	TRBJ1-1	ASTRVGMNTEAF
NA	TRBV11-2	TRBJ1-1	ASSFRQTTEAF
NA	TRBV5-5	TRBJ2-5	ASSRRGGQETQY
NA	TRBV4-1	TRBJ1-2	ASSQGLSSGAGYGYT
TRBD1	TRBV5-1	TRBJ2-7	ASSLDRGYYEQY
NA	TRBV27	TRBJ1-4	ASRYSFRDFGEKLF
NA	TRBV27	TRBJ1-1	ASKEGAGAEAF
NA	TRBV2	TRBJ2-6	ASSEGPGIRSGANVLT
NA	TRBV6-1	TRBJ1-2	ASSEATAQTFYGYT
TRBD1	TRBV24-1	TRBJ1-4	ATSETGQGREKLF
NA	TRBV5-8	TRBJ1-6	ASIVSSYNSPLH
NA	TRBV5-1	TRBJ1-1	ASRLLWGNTEAF
NA	TRBV4-1	TRBJ1-2	ASSQLRPYGYT
NA	TRBV7-9	TRBJ2-7	ASSLASSYEQY
TRBD1	TRBV5-1	TRBJ1-3	ASSLEGTALSGNTIY
NA	TRBV3-1/TRBV3-2	TRBJ2-1	ATSPRPAGGLISSYNEQF
TRBD1	TRBV11-3	TRBJ2-7	ASSSGTGGHLEQY
NA	TRBV12-1	TRBJ1-5	ASSLYRENQPQH
NA	TRBV28	TRBJ2-7	ASSLSHYEQY
NA	TRBV28	TRBJ1-3	ASSLTGSGNTIY
TRBD1	TRBV11-3	TRBJ2-1	ASSQGYRGSNEQF
TRBD2	TRBV30	TRBJ2-7	AWSPGLAGAEQY
NA	TRBV5-1	TRBJ2-3	ASSLGHASSTDTQY
TRBD2	TRBV5-1	TRBJ2-3	ASSPRLADTQY
NA	TRBV5-4	TRBJ1-6	ASSLEGRDDSPLH
NA	TRBV5-4	TRBJ1-3	ASSLRDGGSGNTIY
NA	TRBV6-5	TRBJ1-2	ASSYTGAGYT
NA	TRBV6-5	TRBJ2-5	ASNRRLYQETQY
TRBD1	TRBV7-8	TRBJ1-1	ASSLPRDSSEAF
NA	TRBV28	TRBJ1-1	ASRLITTEAF
NA	TRBV2	TRBJ1-4	ASKRINEKLF
NA	TRBV30	TRBJ2-2	AWSVRRNTGELF
TRBD2	TRBV5-6	TRBJ2-1	ASSSRLAGGWNEQF
NA	TRBV15	TRBJ1-2	ATSRDPSRGVKGYT
NA	TRBV19	TRBJ1-5	ASSIDEGDQPQH
NA	TRBV5-1	TRBJ1-1	ASSLPIVNTEAF
NA	TRBV30	TRBJ1-6	AWTYAAEGSPLH
NA	TRBV6-2/TRBV6-3	TRBJ1-1	ASSYSSQVSEAF
NA	TRBV4-1	TRBJ2-7	ASSQDRVSNEQY
NA	TRBV20-1	TRBJ1-1	SASSYRGRTEAF
NA	TRBV3-1/TRBV3-2	TRBJ1-2	ASSQAGDYGYT
NA	TRBV14	TRBJ1-2	ASSQNSHGYT
TRBD1	TRBV7-2	TRBJ2-3	ASSSGQGITDTQY
TRBD1	TRBV5-6	TRBJ1-1	ASTGDRGRMNTEAF
NA	TRBV7-9	TRBJ2-5	ASSLVGGAGETQY
TRBD1	TRBV18	TRBJ1-1	ASSPPQGAGSMNTEAF